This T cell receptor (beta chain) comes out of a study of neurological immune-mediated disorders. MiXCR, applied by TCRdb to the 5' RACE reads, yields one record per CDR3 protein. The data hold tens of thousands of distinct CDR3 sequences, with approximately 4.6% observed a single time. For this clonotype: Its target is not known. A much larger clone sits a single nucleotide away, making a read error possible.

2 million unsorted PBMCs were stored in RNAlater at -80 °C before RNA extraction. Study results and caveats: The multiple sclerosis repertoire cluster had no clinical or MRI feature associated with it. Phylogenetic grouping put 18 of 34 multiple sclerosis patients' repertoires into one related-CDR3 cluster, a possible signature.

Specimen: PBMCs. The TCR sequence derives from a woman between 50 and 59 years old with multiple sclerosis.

This chain's CDR3 is CSVLLTASTEAFF. The CDR3 coding sequence is TGCAGCGTTCTCTTAACGGCGAGCACTGAAGCTTTCTTT. The rearrangement uses TRBV29-1 and TRBJ1-1; no clear D. Looked up from germline, CDR1 is SQVTM and CDR2 is ANQGSEA. This CDR3 is 13 amino acids long. V lost 5 bases and J lost 4, with 14 bases in between.